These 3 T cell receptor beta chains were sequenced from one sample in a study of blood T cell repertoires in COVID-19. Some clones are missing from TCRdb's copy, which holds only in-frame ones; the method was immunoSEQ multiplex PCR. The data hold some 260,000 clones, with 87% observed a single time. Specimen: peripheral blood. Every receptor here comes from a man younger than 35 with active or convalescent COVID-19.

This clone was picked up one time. The CDR3 reads CSASDRTNYGYTF. The CDR3 nucleotides are TGCAGTGCTAGTGACAGGACTAACTATGGCTACACCTTC. V is TRBV20-1 and J is TRBJ1-2, with D tentatively TRBD1 (6 bases). The CDR3 is made up of 13 amino acids. Trimming pared 3 bases from V and 0 bases from J, leaving 8 bases between. Germline-derived CDR1 and CDR2 are DFQATT and SNEGSKA (reference sequence).

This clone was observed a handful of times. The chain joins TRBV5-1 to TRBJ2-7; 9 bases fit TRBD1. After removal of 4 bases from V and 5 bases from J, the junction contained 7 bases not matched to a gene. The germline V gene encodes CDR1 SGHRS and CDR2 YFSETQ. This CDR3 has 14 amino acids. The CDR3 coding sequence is TGCGCCAGCAGCCTACGGACAGGGGAGGACGAGCAGTACTTC. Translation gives CASSLRTGEDEQYF.

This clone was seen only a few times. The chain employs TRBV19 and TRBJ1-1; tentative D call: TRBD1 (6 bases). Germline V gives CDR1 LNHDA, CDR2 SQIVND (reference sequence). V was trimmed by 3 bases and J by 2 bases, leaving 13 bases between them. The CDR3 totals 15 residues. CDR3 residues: CASSIPPGGNTEAFF. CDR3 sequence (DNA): TGTGCCAGTAGTATTCCCCCTGGGGGCAACACTGAAGCTTTCTTT.